This TCR beta chain was documented in a study of T cells expressing NK-cell markers. The CDR3 consists of 14 residues. Germline CDR1 MNHNY, CDR2 SVGAGI (reference sequence). Reanalyzing the 5' RACE reads, TCRdb keeps one entry per CDR3 protein, without DNA. Recorded here are about half a million distinct CDR3 sequences; the top ten clones represent roughly 1.4%. This chain links TRBV6-6 with TRBJ2-1; TCRdb returns TRBD1, unconfirmable since there is no DNA. Input material: blood T cells: a sorted CD56 or NKG2C T cell subset, CD4+ or CD8+ T cells, or bulk PBMC T cells (not recorded which). This sequence was found in a woman aged 45-65 years in good health. CDR3 sequence: CASLGTENPNEQFF.